Detailed here is one TCR beta chain. Its target antigen remains unknown. No qualities accompany the bases; no much larger clone lies one base away. Library preparation was by RT-PCR. Sequenced using an Illumina HiSeq 2500. TCRdb passed the public sequencing reads through fastp at Q25 and MiXCR, retaining productive beta sequences. A single entry per CDR3 protein holds the most common genes and DNA from its merged rows. The sample table records under 800,000 distinct CDR3 sequences; more than 11% of these occur just once. The leading ten clones occupy around 6.5% of the sample. These data come from a study of response to subunit inactivated influenza vaccine listed by TCRdb under 2018. In terms of the full investigation: To follow how T cells responded to a trivalent subunit inactivated influenza vaccine, the researchers relied on deep quantitative profiling of the T cell receptor repertoire. Summary of the overall study and its limitations: The authors proposed that each seasonal influenza vaccination may bring in only a limited number of new T cells.

V and J are truncated by 1 base and 5 bases respectively, leaving an intervening sequence of 17 bases. There are 16 amino acids in the CDR3, from cysteine to phenylalanine inclusive. Of all the DNA, just the CDR3 is kept, 48 bases in frame from base 1. Via the germline V gene, CDR1 is LGHNA and CDR2 YNFKEQ. The receptor comes from a man in his fifties or sixties who received an inactivated influenza vaccine. Donor details come from another sample of the same person, matched by shared clones. Rearrangement joined TRBV4-2 to TRBJ1-1; D gene: possibly TRBD1, on 5 matching bases. This specimen consisted of PBMCs from blood, obtained around two weeks before vaccination. For the CDR3, the sequence is CASSQAIRDPGTEAFF. The DNA reads as follows: TGTGCCAGCAGCCAAGCTATCCGGGACCCAGGAACTGAAGCTTTCTTT.